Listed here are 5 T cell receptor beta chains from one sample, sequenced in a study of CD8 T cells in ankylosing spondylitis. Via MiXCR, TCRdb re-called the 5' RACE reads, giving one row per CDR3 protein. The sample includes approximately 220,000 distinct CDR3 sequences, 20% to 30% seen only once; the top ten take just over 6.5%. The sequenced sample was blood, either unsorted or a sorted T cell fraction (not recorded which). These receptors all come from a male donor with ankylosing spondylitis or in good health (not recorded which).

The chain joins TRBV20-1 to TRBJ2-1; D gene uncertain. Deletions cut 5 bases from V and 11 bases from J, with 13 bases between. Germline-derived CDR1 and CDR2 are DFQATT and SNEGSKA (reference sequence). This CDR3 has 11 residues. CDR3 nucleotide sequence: TGCAGTGCTGTCGACACGCCACAGCAGTTCTTC. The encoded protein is CSAVDTPQQFF.

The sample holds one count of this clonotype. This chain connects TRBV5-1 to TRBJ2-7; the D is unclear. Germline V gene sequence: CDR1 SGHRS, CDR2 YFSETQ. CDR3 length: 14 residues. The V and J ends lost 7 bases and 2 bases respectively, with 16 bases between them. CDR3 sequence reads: CASPRAGSPYEQYF. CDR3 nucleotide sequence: TGCGCCAGCCCTAGGGCCGGCTCTCCCTACGAGCAGTACTTC.

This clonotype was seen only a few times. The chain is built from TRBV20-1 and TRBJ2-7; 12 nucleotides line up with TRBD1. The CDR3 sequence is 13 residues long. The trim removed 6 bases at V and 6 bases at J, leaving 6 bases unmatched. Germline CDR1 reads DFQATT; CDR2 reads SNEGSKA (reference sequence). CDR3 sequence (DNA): TGCAGTGCCCCGGGACAGGGGGCGCCCGAGCAGTACTTC. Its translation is CSAPGQGAPEQYF.

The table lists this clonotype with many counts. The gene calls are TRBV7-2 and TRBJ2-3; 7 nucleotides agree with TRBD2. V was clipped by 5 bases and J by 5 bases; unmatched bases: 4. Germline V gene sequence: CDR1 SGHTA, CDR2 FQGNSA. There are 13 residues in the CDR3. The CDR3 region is CASSPWGGDTQYF. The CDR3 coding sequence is TGTGCCAGCAGCCCCTGGGGGGGAGATACGCAGTATTTT.

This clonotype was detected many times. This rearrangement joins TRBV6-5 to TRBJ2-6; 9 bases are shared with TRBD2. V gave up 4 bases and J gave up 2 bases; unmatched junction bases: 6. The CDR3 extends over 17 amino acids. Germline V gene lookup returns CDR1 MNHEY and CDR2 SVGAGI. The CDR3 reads CASSLGGLAAGANVLTF. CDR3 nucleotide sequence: TGTGCCAGCAGTTTGGGGGGACTAGCTGCTGGGGCCAACGTCCTGACTTTC.